The rows below give T cell receptor beta chains drawn from one sample of a study of vaccination effects on CD4 cells after COVID-19. The assay was immunoSEQ multiplex PCR, and TCRdb's table has in-frame clones only and misses some. The top ten hold under 1.5% of the sample, which has about 27,000 clones, roughly 80% seen once. These TCRs are of unknown antigen specificity. The source material was CD4+ T cells from PBMCs cultured with HCoV-NL63 spike peptides, sampled after COVID-19 vaccination. The receptors derive from a human donor who received a COVID-19 vaccine. Some clones in this sample may be carry-over from other donors' samples. CDR3s include the opening cysteine and the closing phenylalanine or tryptophan. A D gene is named only where the DNA matches it firmly. Size is stated for part of the rows, as once, few or many counts, or as a class when the clone is expanded.

>14|TRBV28|TRBJ1-4|TRBD1|NA
TGTGCCAGCAGTGCGGGACAGGGGTTTCAAAAACTGTTTTTT
CASSAGQGFQKLFF
>15|TRBV6-5|TRBJ2-2|TRBD1|NA
TGTGCCAGCAGTTATGGAGACAGGGCCCCCGGGGAGCTGTTTTTT
CASSYGDRAPGELFF
>12|TRBV6-2/TRBV6-3|TRBJ1-2|NA|NA
TGTGCCAGCAGTCTCAGGCTGTATGGCTACACCTTC
CASSLRLYGYTF
>14|TRBV6-2/TRBV6-3|TRBJ1-1|NA|NA
TGTGCCAGCAGTTCGTGGTTCGATGGCACTGAAGCTTTCTTT
CASSSWFDGTEAFF
>14|TRBV5-6|TRBJ2-5|NA|NA
TGTGCCAGCAGCTTGGGTACAGACGGGCAGACCCAGTACTTC
CASSLGTDGQTQYF
>14|TRBV7-2|TRBJ2-2|NA|NA
TGTGCCAGCAGCCCCAGGTGGGACACCGGGGAGCTGTTTTTT
CASSPRWDTGELFF
>15|TRBV5-1|TRBJ2-1|NA|NA
TGCGCCAGCAGCACTGGACAGTCCCCCTACAATGAGCAGTTCTTC
CASSTGQSPYNEQFF
>14|TRBV29-1|TRBJ2-1|TRBD1|NA
TGCAGCGTTGAAAGGGGGACAGGGTACAATGAGCAGTTCTTC
CSVERGTGYNEQFF
>14|TRBV3-1/TRBV3-2|TRBJ1-2|NA|NA
TGTGCCAGCAGCCAAGATAGGGGGGACTATGGCTACACCTTC
CASSQDRGDYGYTF
>15|TRBV24-1|TRBJ2-3|TRBD1|once
TGTGCCACCAGTGAACCCGGGACAGGCACAGATACGCAGTATTTT
CATSEPGTGTDTQYF
>16|TRBV19|TRBJ1-5|TRBD1|NA
TGTGCCAGTAGACCTCCGGGACAGGTAAACAATCAGCCCCAGCATTTT
CASRPPGQVNNQPQHF
>24|TRBV5-1|TRBJ1-1|NA|few
TGCGCCAGCAGCCACCCGTCAGGGGACCTAAAATCTATTGGCTTAGAGTGGAAGAACACTGAAGCTTTCTTT
CASSHPSGDLKSIGLEWKNTEAFF
>17|TRBV5-1|TRBJ2-3|TRBD2|once
TGCGCCAGCAGCCGGACTAGCGGGGGGGTCCGCACAGATACGCAGTATTTT
CASSRTSGGVRTDTQYF
>15|TRBV3-1/TRBV3-2|TRBJ1-2|TRBD1|NA
TGTGCCAGCAGCCAAGACCACAGGGGGCGTGACGGCTACACCTTC
CASSQDHRGRDGYTF
>15|TRBV24-1|TRBJ2-3|NA|NA
TGTGCCACCAGTGGACTCGGGGGGCGAGGAGATACGCAGTATTTT
CATSGLGGRGDTQYF
>16|TRBV18|TRBJ2-3|TRBD2|once
TGTGCCAGCTCACCCATAGCGGGGGGCAATGCAGATACGCAGTATTTT
CASSPIAGGNADTQYF
>16|TRBV19|TRBJ1-6|NA|NA
TGTGCCAGTAGTATGACGGGGGGACCTTATAATTCACCCCTCCACTTT
CASSMTGGPYNSPLHF
>13|TRBV19|TRBJ2-5|NA|NA
TGTGCCAGTTCCGAGCAGAGCCAAGAGACCCAGTACTTC
CASSEQSQETQYF
>14|TRBV6-5|TRBJ1-2|NA|NA
TGTGCCAGCAGCAGACAGGACGTTTCCTATGGCTACACCTTC
CASSRQDVSYGYTF
>16|TRBV19|TRBJ1-3|NA|NA
TGTGCCAGTAGTATAGGGGCAGGATCGGCTGGAAACACCATATATTTT
CASSIGAGSAGNTIYF
>13|TRBV7-2|TRBJ1-5|NA|NA
TGTGCCAGCAGCTTCAAGCCGAATCAGCCCCAGCATTTT
CASSFKPNQPQHF